This T cell receptor beta chain was recorded in a study of cytomegalovirus exposure and HLA in healthy donors. Turning to the study itself: A data release that came early held roughly 80 million unique TCRs from HLA-typed donors.

Study-wide points: Using the classifier, cytomegalovirus status was reportedly diagnosed with high specificity and sensitivity. Researchers reported from a later analysis that most CMV-associated TCR beta chains appeared HLA-restricted.

Concerning this clone itself: Its antigen remains unidentified.

The CDR3 runs 17 residues. CDR1 and CDR2 from the germline V gene are MGHRA and YSYEKL. V gave up 4 bases and J gave up 0 bases, with 13 bases separating them. The primer mix had 60 Vbeta and 13 Jbeta primers. Produced via immunoSEQ multiplex PCR; TCRdb's table is partial and in-frame only. The top ten hold about 2.3% of the sample, which has roughly 150,000 clones, over 75% seen once. This chain connects TRBV4-1 to TRBJ2-6; the D gene is possibly TRBD2 (6 bases). The source of this sequence is a male donor in good health and CMV-seronegative. Sequenced: PBMCs. The CDR3 coding sequence is TGCGCCAGCAGCCCCTATATGGGGGGCTCTGGGGCCAACGTCCTGACTTTC. As protein: CASSPYMGGSGANVLTF.